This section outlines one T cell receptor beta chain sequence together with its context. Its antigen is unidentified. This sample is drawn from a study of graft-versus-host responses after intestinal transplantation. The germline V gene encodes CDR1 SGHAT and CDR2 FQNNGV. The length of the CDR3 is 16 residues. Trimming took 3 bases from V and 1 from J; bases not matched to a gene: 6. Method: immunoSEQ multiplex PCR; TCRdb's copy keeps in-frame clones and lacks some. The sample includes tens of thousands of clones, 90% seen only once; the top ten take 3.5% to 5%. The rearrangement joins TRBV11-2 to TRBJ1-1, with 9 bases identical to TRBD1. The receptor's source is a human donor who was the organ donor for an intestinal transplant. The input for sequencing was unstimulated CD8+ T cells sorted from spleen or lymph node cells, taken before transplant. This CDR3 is CASSFYGTGTNTEAFF. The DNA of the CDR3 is TGTGCCAGCAGCTTCTACGGGACAGGGACGAACACTGAAGCTTTCTTT. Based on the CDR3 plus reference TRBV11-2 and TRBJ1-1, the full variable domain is EAGVAQSPRYKIIEKRQSVAFWCNPISGHATLYWYQQILGQGPKLLIQFQNNGVVDDSQLPKDRFSAERLKGVDSTLKIQPAKLEDSAVYLCASSFYGTGTNTEAFFGQGTRLTVV.